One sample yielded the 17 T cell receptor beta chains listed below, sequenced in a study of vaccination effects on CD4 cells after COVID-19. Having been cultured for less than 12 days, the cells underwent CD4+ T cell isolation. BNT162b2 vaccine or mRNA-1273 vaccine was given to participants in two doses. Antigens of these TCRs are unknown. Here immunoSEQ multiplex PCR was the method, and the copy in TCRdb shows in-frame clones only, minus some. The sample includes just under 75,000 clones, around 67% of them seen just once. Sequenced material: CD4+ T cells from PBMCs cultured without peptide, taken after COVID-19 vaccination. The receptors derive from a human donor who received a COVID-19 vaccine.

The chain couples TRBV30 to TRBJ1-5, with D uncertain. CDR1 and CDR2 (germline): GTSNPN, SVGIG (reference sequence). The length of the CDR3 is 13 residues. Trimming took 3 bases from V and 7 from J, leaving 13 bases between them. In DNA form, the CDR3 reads TGTGCCTGGAGCAATGGGGTGTTGCAGCCCCAGCATTTT. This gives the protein CAWSNGVLQPQHF. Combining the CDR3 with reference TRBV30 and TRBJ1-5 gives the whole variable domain SQTIHQWPATLVQPVGSPLSLECTVEGTSNPNLYWYRQAAGRGLQLLFYSVGIGQISSEVPQNLSASRPQDRQFILSSKKLLLSDSGFYLCAWSNGVLQPQHFGDGTRLSIL.

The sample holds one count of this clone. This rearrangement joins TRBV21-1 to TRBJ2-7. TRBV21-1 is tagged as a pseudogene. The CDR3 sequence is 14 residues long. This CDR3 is CASSSQGGGYEQYV. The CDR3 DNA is TGTGCCAGCAGCAGCCAGGGTGGAGGCTACGAGCAGTACGTC.

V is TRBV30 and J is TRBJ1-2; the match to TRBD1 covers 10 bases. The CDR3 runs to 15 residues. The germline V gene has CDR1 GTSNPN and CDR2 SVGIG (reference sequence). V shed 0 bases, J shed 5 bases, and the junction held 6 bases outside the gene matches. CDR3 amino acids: CAWSVRRTGGYGYTF. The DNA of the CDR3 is TGTGCCTGGAGTGTACGCCGGACAGGGGGTTATGGCTACACCTTC.

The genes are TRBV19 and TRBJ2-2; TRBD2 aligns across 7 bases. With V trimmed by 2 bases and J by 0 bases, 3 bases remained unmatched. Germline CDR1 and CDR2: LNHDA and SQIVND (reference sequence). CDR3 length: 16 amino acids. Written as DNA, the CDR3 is TGTGCCAGTAGTATAACGGGGGGTGCGAACACCGGGGAGCTGTTTTTT. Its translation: CASSITGGANTGELFF.

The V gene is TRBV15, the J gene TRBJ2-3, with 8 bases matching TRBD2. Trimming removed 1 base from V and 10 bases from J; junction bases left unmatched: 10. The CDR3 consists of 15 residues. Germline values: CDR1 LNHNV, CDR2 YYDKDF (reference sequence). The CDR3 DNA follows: TGTGCCACCAGCAGAGTGGGACTAGAACGCATAGCGCAGTATTTT. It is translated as CATSRVGLERIAQYF.

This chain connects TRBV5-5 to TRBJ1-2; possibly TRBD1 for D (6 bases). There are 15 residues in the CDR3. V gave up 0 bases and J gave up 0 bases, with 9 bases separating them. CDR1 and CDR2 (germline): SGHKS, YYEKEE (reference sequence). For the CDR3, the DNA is TGTGCCAGCAGCTTGGCCGGGGGCACTAACTATGGCTACACCTTC. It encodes CASSLAGGTNYGYTF.

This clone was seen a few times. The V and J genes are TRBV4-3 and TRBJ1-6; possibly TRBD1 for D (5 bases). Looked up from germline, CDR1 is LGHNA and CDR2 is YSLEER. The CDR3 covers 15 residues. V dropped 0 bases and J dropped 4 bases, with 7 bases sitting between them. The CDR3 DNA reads TGCGCCAGCAGCCAAGAATACAGGTATAATTCACCCCTCCACTTT. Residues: CASSQEYRYNSPLHF.

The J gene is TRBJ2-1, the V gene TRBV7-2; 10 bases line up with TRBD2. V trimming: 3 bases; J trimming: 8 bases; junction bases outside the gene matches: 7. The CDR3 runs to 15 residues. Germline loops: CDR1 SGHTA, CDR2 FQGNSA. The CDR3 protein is CASSLQAGGPDEQFF. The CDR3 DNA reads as TGTGCCAGCAGCTTGCAAGCGGGGGGGCCCGATGAGCAGTTCTTC.

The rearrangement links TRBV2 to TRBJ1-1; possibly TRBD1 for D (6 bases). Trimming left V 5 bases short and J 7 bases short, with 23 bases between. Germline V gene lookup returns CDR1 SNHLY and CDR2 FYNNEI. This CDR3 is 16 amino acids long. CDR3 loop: CASSNYNTDRLDEAFF. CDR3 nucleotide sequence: TGTGCCAGCAGTAACTATAATACGGACAGATTGGATGAAGCTTTCTTT.

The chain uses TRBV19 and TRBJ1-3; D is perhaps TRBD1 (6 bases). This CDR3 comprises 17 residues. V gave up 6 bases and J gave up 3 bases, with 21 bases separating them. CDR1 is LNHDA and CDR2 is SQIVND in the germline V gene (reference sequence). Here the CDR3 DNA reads TGTGCCAGTAGCCTCCTTTACCTCGGGGGCAGTGGAAACACCATATATTTT. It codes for CASSLLYLGGSGNTIYF.

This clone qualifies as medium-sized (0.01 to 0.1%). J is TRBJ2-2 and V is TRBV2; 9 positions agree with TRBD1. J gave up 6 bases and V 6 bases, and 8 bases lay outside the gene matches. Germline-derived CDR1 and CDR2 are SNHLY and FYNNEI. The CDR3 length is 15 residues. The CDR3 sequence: CASRLSTGGSGELFF. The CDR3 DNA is TGTGCCAGCAGACTCTCGACAGGGGGGTCCGGGGAGCTGTTTTTT.

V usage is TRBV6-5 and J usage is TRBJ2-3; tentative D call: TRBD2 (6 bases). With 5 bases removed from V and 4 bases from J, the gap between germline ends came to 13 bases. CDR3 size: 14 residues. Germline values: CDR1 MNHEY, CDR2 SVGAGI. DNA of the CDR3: TGTGCCAGCAGTAGGGGACTTATGGCAGATACGCAGTATTTT. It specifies CASSRGLMADTQYF.

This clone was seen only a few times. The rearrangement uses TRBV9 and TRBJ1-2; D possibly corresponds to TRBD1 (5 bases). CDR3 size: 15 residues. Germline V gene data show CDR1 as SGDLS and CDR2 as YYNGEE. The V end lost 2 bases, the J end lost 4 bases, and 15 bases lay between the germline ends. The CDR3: CASSVGMGGGYGYTF. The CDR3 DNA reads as TGTGCCAGCAGCGTGGGGATGGGGGGTGGCTATGGCTACACCTTC.

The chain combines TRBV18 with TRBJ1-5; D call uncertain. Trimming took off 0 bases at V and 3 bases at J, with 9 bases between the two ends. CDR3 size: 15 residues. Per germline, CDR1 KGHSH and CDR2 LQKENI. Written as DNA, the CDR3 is TGTGCCAGCTCACCACCGGGCCCGGACAATCAGCCCCAGCATTTT. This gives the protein CASSPPGPDNQPQHF.

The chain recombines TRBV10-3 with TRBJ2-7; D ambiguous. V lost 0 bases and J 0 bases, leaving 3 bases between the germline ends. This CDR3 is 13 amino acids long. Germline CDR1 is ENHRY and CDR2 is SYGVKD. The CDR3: CAISESNSYEQYV. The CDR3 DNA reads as TGTGCCATCAGTGAGTCAAACTCCTACGAGCAGTACGTC.

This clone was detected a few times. CDR3 loop: CASSLPGPHRGNQPQHF. The CDR3 DNA sequence: TGTGCCAGCAGTTTACCCGGGCCACATCGAGGCAATCAGCCCCAGCATTTT. V usage is TRBV28 and J usage is TRBJ1-5; D remains ambiguous. This CDR3 has 17 amino acids. Trimming stripped 2 bases from V and 2 bases from J, with 16 bases between. The germline V gene encodes CDR1 MDHEN and CDR2 SYDVKM.

The CDR3 sequence is CASSQANEQFF. The CDR3 bases are TGTGCCAGCAGTCAGGCTAATGAGCAGTTCTTC. The chain combines TRBV6-4 with TRBJ2-1; D gene ambiguous. Deletions cut 5 bases from V and 7 bases from J, with 6 bases between. The CDR3 loop spans 11 amino acids. Looked up from germline, CDR1 is MRHNA and CDR2 is SNTAGT.